This passage covers 3 T cell receptor beta chains from one sample sequenced in a study of early T cells in non-severe SARS-CoV-2 infection. TCRdb passed the 5' RACE reads through MiXCR, listing each CDR3 protein once. The sample has 66,000 or so distinct CDR3 sequences; roughly 13% are singletons. Sequenced: whole blood. The source of these receptors is an adult who was a healthcare worker with PCR-confirmed SARS-CoV-2 infection or an uninfected control (not recorded which).

This clonotype appeared a few times. V usage is TRBV12-3 or TRBV12-4 and J usage is TRBJ1-2; D not resolved. The CDR3 has 15 residues. The V and J ends lost 6 bases and 0 bases respectively, with 14 bases between them. The DNA for the CDR3 is TGTGCCAGCAGCGCCGGGTTTCGAGCTAACTATGGCTACACCTTC. The encoded protein is CASSAGFRANYGYTF.

The J gene is TRBJ2-5, the V gene TRBV7-7; 9 positions match TRBD1. V trimming: 4 bases; J trimming: 4 bases; junction bases outside the gene matches: 7. CDR3 length: 15 residues. Looked up from germline, CDR1 is SSHAT and CDR2 is FNYEAQ (reference sequence). The CDR3 here is CASSYGTGRRETQYF. CDR3 in DNA: TGTGCCAGCAGCTACGGGACAGGGAGGAGAGAGACCCAGTACTTC.

This clonotype was seen just once. The chain employs TRBV9 and TRBJ1-2; D is unclear. This CDR3 is built from 9 residues. The germline V gene has CDR1 SGDLS and CDR2 YYNGEE. Trimming removed 6 bases from V and 7 bases from J, with 4 bases in between. CDR3 nucleotides: TGTGCCAGCATGCCTGGCTACACCTTC. Its protein product is CASMPGYTF. Variable domain in full (rest from reference TRBV9 and TRBJ1-2): DSGVTQTPKHLITATGQRVTLRCSPRSGDLSVYWYQQSLDQGLQFLIQYYNGEERAKGNILERFSAQQFPDLHSELNLSSLELGDSALYFCASMPGYTFGSGTRLTVV.